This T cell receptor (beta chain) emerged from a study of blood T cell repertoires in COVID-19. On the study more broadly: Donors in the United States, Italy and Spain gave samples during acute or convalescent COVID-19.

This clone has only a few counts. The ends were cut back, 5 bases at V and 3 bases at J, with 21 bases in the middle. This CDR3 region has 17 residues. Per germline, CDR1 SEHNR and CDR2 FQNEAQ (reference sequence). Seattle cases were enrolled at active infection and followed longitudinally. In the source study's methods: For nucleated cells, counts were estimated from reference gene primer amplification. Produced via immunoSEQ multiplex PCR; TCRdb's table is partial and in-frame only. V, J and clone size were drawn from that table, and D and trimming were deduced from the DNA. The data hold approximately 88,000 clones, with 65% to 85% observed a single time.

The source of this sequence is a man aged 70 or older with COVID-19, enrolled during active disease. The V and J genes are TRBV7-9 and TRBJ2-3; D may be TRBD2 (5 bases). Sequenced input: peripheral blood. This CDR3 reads CASSPPLRATSTDTQYF. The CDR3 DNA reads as TGTGCCAGCAGCCCACCCTTGCGGGCGACCTCGACAGATACGCAGTATTTT. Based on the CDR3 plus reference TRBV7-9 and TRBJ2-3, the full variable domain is DTGVSQNPRHKITKRGQNVTFRCDPISEHNRLYWYRQTLGQGPEFLTYFQNEAQLEKSRLLSDRFSAERPKGSFSTLEIQRTEQGDSAMYLCASSPPLRATSTDTQYFGPGTRLTVL.